Following are 26 T cell receptor beta chains from one sample sequenced in a study of control samples from healthy donors and cancer patients. Method: immunoSEQ multiplex PCR; TCRdb's copy keeps in-frame clones and lacks some. Among over 150,000 clones listed, 96% were seen once. The sequenced material came from blood. All receptors come from a woman younger than 45 in good health.

Concerning this clone itself: The same CDR3 is also encoded by other DNA sequences in this sample. V and J are TRBV7-2 and TRBJ1-1; D not resolved. The germline V gene encodes CDR1 SGHTA and CDR2 FQGNSA. Trimming took 3 bases from V and 1 from J, leaving 9 bases between them. The CDR3 is 14 amino acids. This CDR3 is CASSFRTGNTEAFF. CDR3 nucleotides: TGTGCCAGCAGCTTTAGGACGGGGAACACTGAAGCTTTCTTT.

The rearrangement joins TRBV28 to TRBJ2-1; D is ambiguous. The length of the CDR3 is 13 residues. The germline V gene has CDR1 MDHEN and CDR2 SYDVKM. Trimming shortened V by 6 bases and J by 0 bases, and 6 bases separated the two germline ends. CDR3: CASRRSSYNEQFF. In DNA form, the CDR3 reads TGTGCCAGCAGGCGAAGCTCCTACAATGAGCAGTTCTTC.

The chain has TRBV24-1 and TRBJ2-5; 8 positions match TRBD2. The CDR3 consists of 17 residues. The germline V gene encodes CDR1 KGHDR and CDR2 SFDVKD. With V trimmed by 4 bases and J by 2 bases, 11 bases remained unmatched. The CDR3 spells CATSDPLSGGDQETQYF. CDR3 in DNA: TGTGCCACCAGTGACCCACTCAGCGGGGGTGATCAAGAGACCCAGTACTTC.

This clone was observed a few times. The chain recombines TRBV6-5 with TRBJ2-7, with D perhaps matching TRBD2 (5 bases). The CDR3 is 13 residues long. CDR1 is MNHEY, CDR2 SVGAGI, per germline. Trimming removed 4 bases at V and 6 bases at J, with 13 bases between. CDR3 in DNA: TGTGCCAGCAGTTCTGTAGGGAGTGCCGAGCAGTACTTC. It yields the protein CASSSVGSAEQYF.

The chain is built from TRBV30 and TRBJ1-4; D gene uncertain. Between the trimmed V and J ends, which lost 0 bases and 0 bases, there was a span of 8 bases. Germline V gene lookup returns CDR1 GTSNPN and CDR2 SVGIG (reference sequence). CDR3 size: 15 residues. The CDR3 DNA sequence: TGTGCCTGGAGTGTAGACAAAACAACTAATGAAAAACTGTTTTTT. It specifies CAWSVDKTTNEKLFF.

The chain is built from TRBV10-3 and TRBJ1-6, with D possibly matching TRBD1 (6 bases). Germline values: CDR1 ENHRY, CDR2 SYGVKD. The ends were cut back, 0 bases at V and 8 bases at J, with 14 bases in the middle. This CDR3 has 16 amino acids. CDR3 nucleotides: TGTGCCATCAGTGAGTCCGCCAGGGGTGATTATTCACCCCTCCACTTT. It specifies CAISESARGDYSPLHF.

For the CDR3, the DNA is TGTGCCATCAGACGACTAGCGGGAGGGCCTGACTCCTACAATGAGCAGTTCTTC. Translated, it gives CAIRRLAGGPDSYNEQFF. This chain links TRBV10-3 with TRBJ2-1; 14 bases agree with TRBD2. Germline CDR1 is ENHRY and CDR2 is SYGVKD. J gave up 0 bases and V 6 bases, and 7 bases lay outside the gene matches. The CDR3 runs to 18 residues.

This clone was detected only once. This chain joins TRBV7-2 and TRBJ2-1, with a weak D call TRBD2 (5 bases). V was pared by 3 bases and J by 8 bases, with 14 bases between. The CDR3 has 14 amino acids. From germline, CDR1 is SGHTA and CDR2 FQGNSA. The CDR3 DNA reads as TGTGCCAGCAGCTTGAGCCCGGGGTTTGATGAGCAGTTCTTC. It translates to CASSLSPGFDEQFF.

The table lists this clone with a count of one. It is unclear where the CDR3 begins or ends on the DNA, so no DNA is shown, and the CDR3 is as TCRdb lists it. This chain connects TRBV30 to TRBJ2-1; the table's D gene call, TRBD2, was not cross checked with the DNA. 14 amino acids form the CDR3, both terminal residues included. Germline CDR1 is GTSNPN and CDR2 is SVGIG (reference sequence). The CDR3 protein is CAWSFGAGGDEQFF.

The gene calls are TRBV19 and TRBJ2-7; D is tentatively TRBD1 or TRBD2 (5 bases each). CDR1 and CDR2 from the germline V gene are LNHDA and SQIVND (reference sequence). The length of the CDR3 is 14 residues. Trimming removed 5 bases from V and 2 bases from J, with 13 bases in between. The CDR3 coding sequence is TGTGCCAGTAGTTCCCGGGACGGAGCCTACGAGCAGTACTTC. Protein product: CASSSRDGAYEQYF. The full variable domain, in which reference TRBV19 and TRBJ2-7 provide the parts outside the CDR3, is DGGITQSPKYLFRKEGQNVTLSCEQNLNHDAMYWYRQDPGQGLRLIYYSQIVNDFQKGDIAEGYSVSREKKESFPLTVTSAQKNPTAFYLCASSSRDGAYEQYFGPGTRLTVT.

This chain links TRBV27 with TRBJ2-5, with TRBD1 matching 8 bases. Germline V gene sequence: CDR1 MNHEY, CDR2 SMNVEV (reference sequence). The CDR3 is made up of 17 amino acids. The V gene end was trimmed by 6 bases and the J gene end by 4 bases; junction bases not matched to a gene: 16. CDR3 loop: CASRSPTRQGYRETQYF. Written as DNA, the CDR3 is TGTGCCAGCAGGTCTCCGACCCGACAGGGGTATCGAGAGACCCAGTACTTC.

This chain joins TRBV28 and TRBJ1-1; 9 bases line up with TRBD1. V trimming: 5 bases; J trimming: 1 base; junction bases outside the gene matches: 5. The CDR3 has 15 residues. CDR1 is MDHEN, CDR2 SYDVKM, per germline. The CDR3 nucleotides are TGTGCCAGCAGTCTACAGGGGGCCCAGAACACTGAAGCTTTCTTT. Translating gives CASSLQGAQNTEAFF. The whole variable domain, remainder taken from reference TRBV28 and TRBJ1-1, is DVKVTQSSRYLVKRTGEKVFLECVQDMDHENMFWYRQDPGLGLRLIYFSYDVKMKEKGDIPEGYSVSREKKERFSLILESASTNQTSMYLCASSLQGAQNTEAFFGQGTRLTVV.

The chain is built from TRBV28 and TRBJ2-5; no firm D call. Trimming pared 3 bases from V and 1 base from J, leaving 6 bases between. This CDR3 spans 13 amino acids. Germline lookup yields CDR1 MDHEN and CDR2 SYDVKM. CDR3 sequence (DNA): TGTGCCAGCAGTTTGGGTCTCCAAGAGACCCAGTACTTC. It is translated as CASSLGLQETQYF.

V and J are TRBV11-2 and TRBJ2-5; D is unresolved. V lost 5 bases and J 4 bases, leaving 14 bases between the germline ends. There are 14 residues in the CDR3. Germline CDR1 reads SGHAT; CDR2 reads FQNNGV. The CDR3: CASSGSASGETQYF. The CDR3 bases are TGTGCCAGCAGCGGATCGGCGAGTGGAGAGACCCAGTACTTC. The full variable domain, with the rest looked up from reference TRBV11-2 and TRBJ2-5, is EAGVAQSPRYKIIEKRQSVAFWCNPISGHATLYWYQQILGQGPKLLIQFQNNGVVDDSQLPKDRFSAERLKGVDSTLKIQPAKLEDSAVYLCASSGSASGETQYFGPGTRLLVL.

The genes are TRBV7-9 and TRBJ1-5; D uncertain. The germline CDR1 and CDR2 sequences are SEHNR and FQNEAQ (reference sequence). V was trimmed by 1 base and J by 4 bases, leaving 14 bases between them. The CDR3 spans 16 residues. CDR3 protein: CASSLGAGHRNQPQHF. CDR3 bases: TGTGCCAGCAGCTTAGGGGCAGGTCACCGGAATCAGCCCCAGCATTTT.

The chain combines TRBV6-6 with TRBJ1-5; TRBD1 agrees at 9 bases. V was clipped by 5 bases and J by 4 bases; unmatched bases: 9. The CDR3 consists of 16 residues. Germline lookup yields CDR1 MNHNY and CDR2 SVGAGI (reference sequence). CDR3 protein: CASSTPDRGRNQPQHF. The CDR3 region has the DNA TGTGCCAGCAGTACCCCGGACAGGGGAAGAAATCAGCCCCAGCATTTT.

In DNA, the CDR3 is TGTGCCAGCAGTTTTGTAGGGCAGAACACTGAAGCTTTCTTT. Protein: CASSFVGQNTEAFF. This rearrangement joins TRBV27 to TRBJ1-1; no definite D call. The germline V gene has CDR1 MNHEY and CDR2 SMNVEV (reference sequence). The CDR3 contains 14 residues. Trimming took off 3 bases at V and 1 base at J, with 9 bases between the two ends.

The chain recombines TRBV19 with TRBJ2-6, with D perhaps given as TRBD1 or TRBD2 (6 bases each). V gave up 3 bases and J gave up 0 bases, with 15 bases separating them. CDR1 and CDR2 from the germline V gene are LNHDA and SQIVND (reference sequence). The CDR3 covers 18 residues. The DNA of the CDR3 is TGTGCCAGTAGTATGGGGGGACATTCTGGCTCTGGGGCCAACGTCCTGACTTTC. Translating it yields CASSMGGHSGSGANVLTF.

This rearrangement joins TRBV7-8 to TRBJ1-2, with a weak D call TRBD1 (5 bases). Per the germline V gene, CDR1 is SGHVS and CDR2 is FQNEAQ. This CDR3 spans 15 amino acids. Trimming shortened V by 3 bases and J by 2 bases, and 13 bases separated the two germline ends. For the CDR3, the DNA is TGTGCCAGCAGCTTGAGGGGCGGAACCAACTATGGCTACACCTTC. Protein sequence: CASSLRGGTNYGYTF.

The chain combines TRBV29-1 with TRBJ1-1; possibly TRBD1 for D (5 bases). Trimming removed 6 bases at V and 1 base at J, with 12 bases between. Germline CDR1 and CDR2: SQVTM and ANQGSEA. The CDR3 is made up of 13 amino acids. This CDR3 is CSVALGGNTEAFF. CDR3 nucleotide sequence: TGCAGCGTGGCCCTCGGGGGGAACACTGAAGCTTTCTTT.

CDR3 amino acids: CASSRQGRSGYTF. The CDR3 region has the DNA TGTGCCAGCAGTCGACAGGGGCGAAGTGGCTACACCTTC. The chain employs TRBV6-5 and TRBJ1-2, with 8 bases fitting TRBD1. The V gene end was trimmed by 5 bases and the J gene end by 7 bases; junction bases not matched to a gene: 6. The CDR3 contains 13 residues. Germline lookup yields CDR1 MNHEY and CDR2 SVGAGI.

This clone was observed a single time. CDR3: CASSRATRNEQFF. The CDR3 coding sequence is TGTGCCAGCAGCAGGGCCACACGAAATGAGCAGTTCTTC. The V and J genes are TRBV2 and TRBJ2-1; D perhaps matches TRBD1 (5 bases). V lost 6 bases, J lost 7 bases, and 13 bases lay in between. Germline-derived CDR1 and CDR2 are SNHLY and FYNNEI. The CDR3 length is 13 residues.

The chain combines TRBV14 with TRBJ2-3, with 8 bases that match TRBD2. The germline V gene has CDR1 SGHDN and CDR2 FVKESK. The CDR3 has 16 residues. Trimming removed 4 bases from V and 4 bases from J; junction bases left unmatched: 10. The CDR3, as DNA: TGTGCCAGCAGCCCGCTGGTCCGGGGGGGCCCAGATACGCAGTATTTT. It translates to CASSPLVRGGPDTQYF.

Only one count was recorded for this clone. This chain connects TRBV7-9 to TRBJ2-1; 7 bases line up with TRBD2. This CDR3 region has 17 residues. Per germline, CDR1 SEHNR and CDR2 FQNEAQ (reference sequence). V was clipped by 5 bases and J by 7 bases; unmatched bases: 17. The CDR3 DNA sequence: TGTGCCAGCAGCCAGGTTCGACTAGCCAATAAGGGGAATGAGCAGTTCTTC. It is translated as CASSQVRLANKGNEQFF.

The rearrangement uses TRBV27 and TRBJ1-6, with D perhaps matching TRBD1 (5 bases). Deletions cut 6 bases from V and 7 bases from J, with 7 bases between. This CDR3 region has 12 residues. The V gene's germline CDR1 is MNHEY and CDR2 SMNVEV (reference sequence). The CDR3 protein is CASSGANSPLHF. The CDR3 DNA is TGTGCCAGCAGCGGGGCCAATTCACCCCTCCACTTT.

The J gene is TRBJ1-3, the V gene TRBV19, with D possibly matching TRBD1 (5 bases). The CDR3 has 16 residues. Germline-derived CDR1 and CDR2 are LNHDA and SQIVND (reference sequence). Trimming removed 7 bases at V and 4 bases at J, with 20 bases between. CDR3 protein: CASTIREGPQGNTIYF. In DNA form, the CDR3 reads TGTGCCAGTACCATCAGGGAAGGGCCTCAAGGAAACACCATATATTTT.